This T cell receptor beta chain was identified in a study of tumor and adjacent non-tumor tissue in lung cancer. No cell sorting was done before RNA was extracted from the tissue. Germline V gene data show CDR1 as SGHRS and CDR2 as YFSETQ. Germline trimming cut 5 bases from V and 7 bases from J; bases unmatched to any gene: 4. The CDR3 contains 14 residues. Three rounds of nested PCR, following a modified ARM-PCR protocol, produced the TCRbeta library. Each CDR3 protein gets one entry after TCRdb re-called the multiplex PCR reads with MiXCR. The sample yields about 76,000 distinct CDR3 sequences, less than 75% seen once. This clonotype showed up many times.

The sample comprised lung tumor tissue. The receptor comes from an older woman with non-small cell lung cancer. The chain couples TRBV5-1 to TRBJ2-2; 11 positions agree with TRBD1. As DNA, the CDR3 is TGCGCCAGCAGAACGGGACAGGGGGTCGGGGAGCTGTTTTTT. The encoded protein is CASRTGQGVGELFF.